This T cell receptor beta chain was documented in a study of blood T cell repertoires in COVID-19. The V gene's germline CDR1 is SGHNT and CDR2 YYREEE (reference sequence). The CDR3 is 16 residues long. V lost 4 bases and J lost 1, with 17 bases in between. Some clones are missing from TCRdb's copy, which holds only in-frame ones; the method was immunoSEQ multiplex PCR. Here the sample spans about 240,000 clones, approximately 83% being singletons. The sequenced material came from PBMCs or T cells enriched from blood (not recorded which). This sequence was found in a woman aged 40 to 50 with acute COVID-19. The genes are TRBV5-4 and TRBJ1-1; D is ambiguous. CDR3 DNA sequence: TGTGCCAGCAGCGAGTTCGCTAAACGGGAGAACACTGAAGCTTTCTTT. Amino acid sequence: CASSEFAKRENTEAFF.